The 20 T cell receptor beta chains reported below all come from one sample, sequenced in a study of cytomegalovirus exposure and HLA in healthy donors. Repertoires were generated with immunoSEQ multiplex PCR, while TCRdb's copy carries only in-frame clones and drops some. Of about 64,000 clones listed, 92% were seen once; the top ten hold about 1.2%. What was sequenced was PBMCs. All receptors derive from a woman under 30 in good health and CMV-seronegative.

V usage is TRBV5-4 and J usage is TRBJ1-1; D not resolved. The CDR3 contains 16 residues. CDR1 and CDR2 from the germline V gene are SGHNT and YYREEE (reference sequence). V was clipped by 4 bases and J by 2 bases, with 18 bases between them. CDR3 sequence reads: CASSRSLGGGNTEAFF. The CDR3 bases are TGTGCCAGCAGCCGCTCCCTAGGAGGCGGAAACACTGAAGCTTTCTTT.

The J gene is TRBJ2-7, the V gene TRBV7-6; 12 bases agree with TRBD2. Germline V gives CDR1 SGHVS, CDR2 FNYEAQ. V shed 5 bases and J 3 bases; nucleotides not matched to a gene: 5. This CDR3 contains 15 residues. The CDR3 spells CASSPKLAGGYEQYF. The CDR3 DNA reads TGTGCCAGCAGCCCCAAACTAGCGGGAGGCTACGAGCAGTACTTC.

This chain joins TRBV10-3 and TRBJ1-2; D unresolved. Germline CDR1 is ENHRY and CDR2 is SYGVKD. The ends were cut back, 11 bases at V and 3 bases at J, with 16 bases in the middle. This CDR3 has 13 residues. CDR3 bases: TGTGCCCCCCCCCTCTGGGAGGACTATGGCTACACCTTC. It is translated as CAPPLWEDYGYTF.

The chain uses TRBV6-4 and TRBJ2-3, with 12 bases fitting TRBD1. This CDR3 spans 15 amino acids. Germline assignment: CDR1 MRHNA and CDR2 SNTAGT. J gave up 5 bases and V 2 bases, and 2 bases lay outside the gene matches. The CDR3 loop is CASSDGTGGKDTQYF. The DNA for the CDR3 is TGTGCCAGCAGTGACGGGACAGGGGGCAAAGATACGCAGTATTTT.

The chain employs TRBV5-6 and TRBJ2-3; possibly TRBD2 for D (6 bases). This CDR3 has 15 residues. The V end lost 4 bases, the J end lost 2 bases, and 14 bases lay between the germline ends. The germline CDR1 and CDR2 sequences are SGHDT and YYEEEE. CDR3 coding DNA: TGTGCCAGCAGCCTAGCCGGGGGTTCCACAGATACGCAGTATTTT. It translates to CASSLAGGSTDTQYF.

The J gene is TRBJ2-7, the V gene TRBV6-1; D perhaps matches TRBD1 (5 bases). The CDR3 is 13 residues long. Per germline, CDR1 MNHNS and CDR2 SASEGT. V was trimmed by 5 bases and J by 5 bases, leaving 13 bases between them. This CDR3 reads CASSSRQIHEQYF. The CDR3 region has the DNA TGTGCCAGCAGTTCCCGACAGATCCACGAGCAGTACTTC.

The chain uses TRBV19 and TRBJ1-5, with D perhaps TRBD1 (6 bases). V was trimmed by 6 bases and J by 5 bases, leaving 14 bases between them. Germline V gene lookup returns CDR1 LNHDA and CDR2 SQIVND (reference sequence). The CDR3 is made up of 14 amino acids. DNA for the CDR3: TGTGCCAGTAGCGTAGGGACAACTGATCAGCCCCAGCATTTT. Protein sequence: CASSVGTTDQPQHF.

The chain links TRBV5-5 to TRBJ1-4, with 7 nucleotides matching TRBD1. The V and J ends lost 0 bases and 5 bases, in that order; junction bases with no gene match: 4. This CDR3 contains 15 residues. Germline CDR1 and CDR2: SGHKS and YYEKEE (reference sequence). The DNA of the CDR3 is TGTGCCAGCAGCTTGGTGACAGGGCTAAATGAAAAACTGTTTTTT. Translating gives CASSLVTGLNEKLFF.

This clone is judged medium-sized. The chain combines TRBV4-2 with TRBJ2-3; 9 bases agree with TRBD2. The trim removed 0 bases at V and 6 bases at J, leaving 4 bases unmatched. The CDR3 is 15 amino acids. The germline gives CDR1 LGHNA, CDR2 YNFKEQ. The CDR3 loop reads CASSQDRGGADTQYF. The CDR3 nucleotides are TGTGCCAGCAGCCAAGATCGCGGGGGGGCGGATACGCAGTATTTT.

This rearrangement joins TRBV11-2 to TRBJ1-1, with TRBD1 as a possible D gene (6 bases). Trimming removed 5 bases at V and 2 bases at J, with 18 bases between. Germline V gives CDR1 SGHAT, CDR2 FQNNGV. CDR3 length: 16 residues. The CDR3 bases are TGTGCCAGCAGCGCGGTCTTACAGGGCTTAAACACTGAAGCTTTCTTT. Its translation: CASSAVLQGLNTEAFF.

For the CDR3, the DNA is TGTGCCAGTACTCCCCCGGGGGTTAATCAGCCCCAGCATTTT. This gives the protein CASTPPGVNQPQHF. This chain uses TRBV19 with TRBJ1-5; D may be TRBD1 (5 bases). Trimming pared 7 bases from V and 4 bases from J, leaving 14 bases between. Per germline, CDR1 LNHDA and CDR2 SQIVND (reference sequence). There are 14 residues in the CDR3.

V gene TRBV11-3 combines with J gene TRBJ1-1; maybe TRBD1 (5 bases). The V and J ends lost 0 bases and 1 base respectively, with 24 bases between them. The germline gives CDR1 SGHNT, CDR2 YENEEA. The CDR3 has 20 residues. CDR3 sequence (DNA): TGTGCCAGCAGCTTAGATGGCTCTGGGCAGGGAAGTCGGCGGAACACTGAAGCTTTCTTT. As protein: CASSLDGSGQGSRRNTEAFF.

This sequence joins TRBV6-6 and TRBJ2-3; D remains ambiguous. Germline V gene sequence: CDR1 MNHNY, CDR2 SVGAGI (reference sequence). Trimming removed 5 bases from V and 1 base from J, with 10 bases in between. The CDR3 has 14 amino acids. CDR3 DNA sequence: TGTGCCAGCAGTCGAGACACACGCACAGATACGCAGTATTTT. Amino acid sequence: CASSRDTRTDTQYF.

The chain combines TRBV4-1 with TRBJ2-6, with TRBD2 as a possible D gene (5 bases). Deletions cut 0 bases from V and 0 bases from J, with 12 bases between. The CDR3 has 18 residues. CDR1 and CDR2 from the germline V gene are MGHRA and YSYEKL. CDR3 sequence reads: CASSQEEGWGSGANVLTF. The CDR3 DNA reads TGCGCCAGCAGCCAAGAAGAGGGTTGGGGCTCTGGGGCCAACGTCCTGACTTTC.

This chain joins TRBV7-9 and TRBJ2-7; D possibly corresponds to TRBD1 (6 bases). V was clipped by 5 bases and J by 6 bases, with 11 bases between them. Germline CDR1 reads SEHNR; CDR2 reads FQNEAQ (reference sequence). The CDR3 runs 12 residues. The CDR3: CASSAGQLEQYF. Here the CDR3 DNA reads TGTGCCAGCAGCGCCGGACAGCTCGAGCAGTACTTC.

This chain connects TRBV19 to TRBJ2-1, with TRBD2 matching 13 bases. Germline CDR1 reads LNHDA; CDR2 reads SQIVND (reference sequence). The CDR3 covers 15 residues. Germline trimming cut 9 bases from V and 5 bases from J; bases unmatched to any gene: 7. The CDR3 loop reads CASRTSGRKHNEQFF. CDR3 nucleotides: TGTGCCAGCAGGACTAGCGGGAGAAAGCACAATGAGCAGTTCTTC.

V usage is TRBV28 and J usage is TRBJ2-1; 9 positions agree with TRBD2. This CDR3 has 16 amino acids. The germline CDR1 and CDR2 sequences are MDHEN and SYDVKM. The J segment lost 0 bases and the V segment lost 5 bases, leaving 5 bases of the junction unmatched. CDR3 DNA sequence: TGTGCCAGCAGTCTTAGCGGGGGCCTCTCCTACAATGAGCAGTTCTTC. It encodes CASSLSGGLSYNEQFF.

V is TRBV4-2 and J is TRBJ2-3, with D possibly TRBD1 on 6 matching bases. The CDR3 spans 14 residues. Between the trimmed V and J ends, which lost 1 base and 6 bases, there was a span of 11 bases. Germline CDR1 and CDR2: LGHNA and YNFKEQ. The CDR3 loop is CASSQAQGIDTQYF. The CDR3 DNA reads TGTGCCAGCAGCCAAGCCCAGGGGATCGATACGCAGTATTTT.

The CDR3 region has the DNA TGTGCCAGCAGCTTATTGGGGCCGAATCAGCCCCAGCATTTT. It codes for CASSLLGPNQPQHF. The chain carries TRBV7-9 and TRBJ1-5; weak D call: TRBD1 (5 bases). The germline CDR1 and CDR2 sequences are SEHNR and FQNEAQ (reference sequence). The CDR3 is made up of 14 amino acids. V was trimmed by 2 bases and J by 4 bases, leaving 9 bases between them.

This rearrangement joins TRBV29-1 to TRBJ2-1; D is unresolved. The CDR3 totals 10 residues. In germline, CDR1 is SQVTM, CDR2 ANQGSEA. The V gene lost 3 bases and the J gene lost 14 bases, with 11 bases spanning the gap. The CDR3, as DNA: TGCAGCGTTGATGAGGATGTGGAGTTCTTC. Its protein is CSVDEDVEFF.